Only a few counts were recorded for the clone carrying this T cell receptor beta chain. The record originates from a study of OX40 agonist ivuxolimab in advanced cancers. The repertoire was sequenced with immunoSEQ multiplex PCR; TCRdb's copy has only in-frame clones and lacks some. Of approximately 60,000 clones detected, around 89% appear once; the ten largest clones hold 13% to 15%. V was pared by 3 bases and J by 0 bases, with 5 bases between. The CDR3 length is 13 residues. Germline V gene data show CDR1 as LNHDA and CDR2 as SQIVND (reference sequence). The source is an adult with an advanced solid tumor such as melanoma, head and neck, liver or kidney cancer. Source: CD4+ or CD8+ T cells sorted from blood, taken in a trial of the OX40 agonist ivuxolimab. The V call is TRBV19, the J call TRBJ2-5; D not certain. CDR3 DNA: TGTGCCAGTAGTATTCGACACCAAGAGACCCAGTACTTC. Amino acid sequence: CASSIRHQETQYF.